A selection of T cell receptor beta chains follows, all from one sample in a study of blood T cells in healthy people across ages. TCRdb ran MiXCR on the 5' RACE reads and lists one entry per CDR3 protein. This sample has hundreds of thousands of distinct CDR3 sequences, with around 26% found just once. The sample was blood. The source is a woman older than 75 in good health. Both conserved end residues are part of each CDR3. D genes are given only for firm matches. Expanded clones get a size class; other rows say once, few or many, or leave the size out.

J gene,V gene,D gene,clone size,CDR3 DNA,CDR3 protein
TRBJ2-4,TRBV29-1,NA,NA,TGCAGCGTCGGGAGGGACAGGGACCCCAAAAACATTCAGTACTTC,CSVGRDRDPKNIQYF
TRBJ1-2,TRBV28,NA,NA,TGTGCCAGCAGTTTAAAGGCGAACGACCATGGCTACACCTTC,CASSLKANDHGYTF
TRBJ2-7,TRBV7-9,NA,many,TGTGCCAGCAGCTTAGCGTGGGTAAACAGCAGGGCGACCTACGAGCAGTACTTC,CASSLAWVNSRATYEQYF
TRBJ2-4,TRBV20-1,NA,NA,TGCAGTGCCCAGGACCCAGCTAAAAACATTCAGTACTTC,CSAQDPAKNIQYF
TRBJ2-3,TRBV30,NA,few,TGTGCCTGGAGTCCCGAGGGGCCAGATACGCAGTATTTT,CAWSPEGPDTQYF
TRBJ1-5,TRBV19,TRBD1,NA,TGTGCCAGTAGTGCGAGGGACAGGACAAACGCTCAGCCCCAGCATTTT,CASSARDRTNAQPQHF
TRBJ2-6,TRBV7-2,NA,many,TGTGCCAGCAGTCATAGGGTCTCTGGGGCCAACGTCCTGACTTTC,CASSHRVSGANVLTF
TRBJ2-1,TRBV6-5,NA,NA,TGTGCCAGCAGGGCCCCAGGGAATGAGCAGTTCTTC,CASRAPGNEQFF
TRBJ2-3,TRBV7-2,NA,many,TGTGCCAGCAGCTTAGGGGGGCGGGGGTCCCAGGGCACAGATACGCAGTATTTT,CASSLGGRGSQGTDTQYF
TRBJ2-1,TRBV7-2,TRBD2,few,TGTGCCAGCAGCTTCTCCCCCGGGGGACTAGCCTACAATGAGCAGTTCTTC,CASSFSPGGLAYNEQFF
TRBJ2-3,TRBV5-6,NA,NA,TGTGCCAGCAGCTTGGATGCGGCCCCGAGCACAGATACGCAGTATTTT,CASSLDAAPSTDTQYF
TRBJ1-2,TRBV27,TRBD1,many,TGTGCCAGCAGTCCCTACCGACAGGGGACAACTAACTATGGCTACACCTTC,CASSPYRQGTTNYGYTF
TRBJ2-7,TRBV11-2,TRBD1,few,TGTGCCAGCAGCTTAGGCCCATCCGGGACAGGGGCCGGCGAGCAGTACTTC,CASSLGPSGTGAGEQYF
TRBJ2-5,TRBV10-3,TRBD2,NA,TGTGCCATCAGAGGCGGCGGGGGGGACTGGGAGACCCAGTACTTC,CAIRGGGGDWETQYF
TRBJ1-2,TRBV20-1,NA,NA,TGCAGTGCTCCCACGTCCGGATATAACTATGGCTACACCTTC,CSAPTSGYNYGYTF
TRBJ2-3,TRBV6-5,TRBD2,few,TGTGCCAGCAGTTACGGGACTAGCGGCCTGGGGGACACAGATACGCAGTATTTT,CASSYGTSGLGDTDTQYF
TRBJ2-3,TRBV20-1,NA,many,TGCAGTGCCAGCTACACAGATACGCAGTATTTT,CSASYTDTQYF
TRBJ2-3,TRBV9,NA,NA,TGTGCCAGCAGCCGACTACTCGCAGATACGCAGTATTTT,CASSRLLADTQYF
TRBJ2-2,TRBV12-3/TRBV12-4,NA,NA,TGTGCCAGCAGTTGGACTAGGGGGGGGAACACCGGGGAGCTGTTTTTT,CASSWTRGGNTGELFF
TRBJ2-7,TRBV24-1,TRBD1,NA,TGTGCCACCAGCCCAGGGGGAAGCTCCTACAATGAGCAGTACTTC,CATSPGGSSYNEQYF
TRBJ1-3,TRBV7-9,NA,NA,TGTGCCAGCAGCCGGCCGGAAGGAGGAAACACCATATATTTT,CASSRPEGGNTIYF
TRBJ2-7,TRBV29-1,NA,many,TGCAGCGTTGAATCAAGCTCCTACGAGCAGTACTTC,CSVESSSYEQYF
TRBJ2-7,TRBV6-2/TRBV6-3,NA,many,TGTGCCAGCAGTACAGTGGGGGTTTTGCGGGAGCAGTACTTC,CASSTVGVLREQYF
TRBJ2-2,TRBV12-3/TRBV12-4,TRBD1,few,TGTGCCAGCAGTCAGGGGGCTGGGACCGGGGAGCTGTTTTTT,CASSQGAGTGELFF
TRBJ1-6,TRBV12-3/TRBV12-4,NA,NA,TGTGCCAGCAGAGCACCCGGGGCCTATAATTCACCCCTCCACTTT,CASRAPGAYNSPLHF
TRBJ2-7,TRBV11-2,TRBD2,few,TGTGCCAGCAGCTTAAGGCTAGCGGAGGTGCAGTACTTC,CASSLRLAEVQYF
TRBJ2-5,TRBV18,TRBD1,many,TGTGCCAGCTCAATACAGGGGAACCAAGAGACCCAGTACTTC,CASSIQGNQETQYF
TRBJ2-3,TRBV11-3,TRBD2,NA,TGTGCCAGCAGCCCCGGGGTGGCTAGCGGCTTCACAGATACGCAGTATTTT,CASSPGVASGFTDTQYF
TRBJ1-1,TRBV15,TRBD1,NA,TGTGCCACCAGCAGAGATCCCGGGACAGGGCACACTGAAGCTTTCTTT,CATSRDPGTGHTEAFF
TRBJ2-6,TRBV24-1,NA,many,TGTGCCACCAATTCCGGCAGCACCTCTGGGGCCAACGTCCTGACTTTC,CATNSGSTSGANVLTF
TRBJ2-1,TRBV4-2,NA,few,TGTGCCAGCAGCCAAGGGACTCGGGATGAGCAGTTCTTC,CASSQGTRDEQFF
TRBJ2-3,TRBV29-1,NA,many,TGCAGCGTTGTACGGTTAGATACGCAGTATTTT,CSVVRLDTQYF
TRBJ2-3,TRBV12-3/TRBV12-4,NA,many,TGTGCCAGCAGTCCGCTCCAAGGAGCACTAGGCCACACAGATACGCAGTATTTT,CASSPLQGALGHTDTQYF
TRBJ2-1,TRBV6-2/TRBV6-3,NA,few,TGTGCCAGCAGCCGCGGGGGACAAATCTCCTACAATGAGCAGTTCTTC,CASSRGGQISYNEQFF
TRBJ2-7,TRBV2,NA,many,TGTGCCAGCAGTGACGCCAGGAGCTACGAGCAGTACTTC,CASSDARSYEQYF
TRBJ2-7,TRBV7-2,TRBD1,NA,TGTGCCAGCAGCTTAGAGGGACAGGGGCTGGGTGAGCAGTACTTC,CASSLEGQGLGEQYF
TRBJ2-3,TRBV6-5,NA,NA,TGTGCCAGCAGTTACTCTCCCGGTGGTGCGACAGATGCGCAGTATTTT,CASSYSPGGATDAQYF
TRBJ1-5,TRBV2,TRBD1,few,TGTGCCAGCAGTTCCGACAGGGGGGGCGTCGCCCAGCATTTT,CASSSDRGGVAQHF
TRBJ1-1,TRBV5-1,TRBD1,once,TGCGCCAGCAGCGTCGCCGAGGGGACAGGGGGCCGGAGGAACACTGAAGCTTTCTTT,CASSVAEGTGGRRNTEAFF
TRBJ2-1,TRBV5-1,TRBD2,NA,TGCGCCAGCAGTCCCGCTAGCGGGAGGATTTACAATGAGCAGTTCTTC,CASSPASGRIYNEQFF
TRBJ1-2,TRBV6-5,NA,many,TGTGCCAGCCAACGGGAGGGGGGAGGCTACACCTTC,CASQREGGGYTF
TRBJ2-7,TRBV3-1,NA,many,TGTGCCAGCAGCCAAGGGGGTAGAGGCGAGCAGTACTTC,CASSQGGRGEQYF
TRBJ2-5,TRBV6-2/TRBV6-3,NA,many,TGTGCCAGCAGTTTGAGTCGGGGATCGTTGGAGACCCAGTACTTC,CASSLSRGSLETQYF
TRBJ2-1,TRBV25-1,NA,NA,TGTGCCAGCAACCCGGGGACGCTAAGCAATGAGCAGTTCTTC,CASNPGTLSNEQFF
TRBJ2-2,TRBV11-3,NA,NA,TGTGCCAGCAGCTTAAGGGCGGGGCGAAACACCGGGGAGCTGTTTTTT,CASSLRAGRNTGELFF
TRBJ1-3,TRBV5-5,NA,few,TGTGCCAGCAGCTTACACGGCTCTGGAAACACCATATATTTT,CASSLHGSGNTIYF
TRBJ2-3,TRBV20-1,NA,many,TGCAGTGCTAGAATCTCTTTTGGGTTCACAGATACGCAGTATTTT,CSARISFGFTDTQYF
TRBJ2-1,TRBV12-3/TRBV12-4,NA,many,TGTGCCAGCAAGGCTAGCGCCAGCTCCTACAATGAGCAGTTCTTC,CASKASASSYNEQFF
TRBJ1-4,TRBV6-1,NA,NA,TGTGCCAGCAGCTCACAGGACAGAGATGAAAAACTGTTTTTT,CASSSQDRDEKLFF
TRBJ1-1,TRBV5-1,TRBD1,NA,TGCGCCAGCAGCTTGGAAAGGGGGCTCGCTGAAGCTTTCTTT,CASSLERGLAEAFF
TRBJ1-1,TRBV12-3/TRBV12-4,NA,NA,TGTGCCAGCAGCTTCCTACCAGGGCGGATAACTGAAGCTTTCTTT,CASSFLPGRITEAFF
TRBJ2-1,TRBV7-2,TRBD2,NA,TGTGCCAGCAGCTCCAGATGGGGGGGAGTACGCAATGAGCAGTTCTTC,CASSSRWGGVRNEQFF
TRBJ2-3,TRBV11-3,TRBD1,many,TGTGCCAGCAGCTTCTCAGGACAGGGGGGAGATACGCAGTATTTT,CASSFSGQGGDTQYF
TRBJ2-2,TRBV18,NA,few,TGTGCCAGCTCACCACGGCAGGCTACTAACACCGGGGAGCTGTTTTTT,CASSPRQATNTGELFF
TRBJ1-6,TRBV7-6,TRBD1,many,TGTGCCAGCAGCTTAGCGACGGCGGGACAGAACTCACCCCTCCACTTT,CASSLATAGQNSPLHF
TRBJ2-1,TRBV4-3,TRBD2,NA,TGCGCCAGCAGCCAAGAATCTAGCGGGGGGGCCCTGGAGCAGTTCTTC,CASSQESSGGALEQFF
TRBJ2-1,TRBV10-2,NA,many,TGCGCCAGCAGTGATAAGACTCGTCAGAAACACAATGAGCAGTTCTTC,CASSDKTRQKHNEQFF
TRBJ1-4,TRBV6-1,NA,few,TGTGCCAGCAGTGGGGGAGTGACTAATGAAAAACTGTTTTTT,CASSGGVTNEKLFF
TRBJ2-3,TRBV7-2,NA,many,TGTGCCAGCAGCTTACATGACGATACGCAGTATTTT,CASSLHDDTQYF
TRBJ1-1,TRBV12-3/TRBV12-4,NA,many,TGTGCCAGCACATTACGTGGGGATGCTTTCTTT,CASTLRGDAFF